This T cell receptor beta chain is from a study of T cells in women clearing cervical HPV infection. A note on this clone: The sequenced fragment ends 3 residues before the CDR3 boundary, so the rest is inferred from the germline J gene.

CDR3 size: 16 residues. Germline values: CDR1 KGHSH, CDR2 LQKENI. Trimming at V came to 1 base and at J to 7 bases, leaving 12 bases not matched to a gene. Assay: immunoSEQ multiplex PCR; the TCRdb copy retains only in-frame clones and omits some. The repertoire table contains about 23,000 clones. This chain uses TRBV18 with TRBJ1-1; 7 bases are a match to TRBD1. Input material: blood buffy coat. The receptor was isolated from a woman between 18 and 69 years old with a cervical HPV16 infection that either progressed to CIN3+ or cleared (not recorded which). CDR3 protein: CASSPLEGAREGEAFF. The covered CDR3 bases are TGTGCCAGCTCACCACTTGAGGGGGCGAGGGAAGGTGAA.